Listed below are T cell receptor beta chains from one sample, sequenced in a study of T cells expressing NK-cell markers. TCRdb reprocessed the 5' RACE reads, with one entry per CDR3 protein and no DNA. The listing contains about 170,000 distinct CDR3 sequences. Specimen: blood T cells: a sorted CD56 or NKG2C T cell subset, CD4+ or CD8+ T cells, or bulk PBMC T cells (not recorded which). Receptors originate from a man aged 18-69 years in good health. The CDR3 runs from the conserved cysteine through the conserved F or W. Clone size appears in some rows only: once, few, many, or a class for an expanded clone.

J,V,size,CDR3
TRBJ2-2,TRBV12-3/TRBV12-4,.,CASSSPDRSDTGELFF
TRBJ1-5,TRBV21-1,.,CASSRGKNRENQPQHF
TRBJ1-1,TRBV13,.,CASSTGGRETEAFF
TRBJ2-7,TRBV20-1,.,CSASSLLAKGHEQYF
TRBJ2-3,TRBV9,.,CASNQGPYTDTQYF
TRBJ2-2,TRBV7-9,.,CASRPTSGAIGELFF
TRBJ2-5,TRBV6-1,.,CASTKAGGPETQYF
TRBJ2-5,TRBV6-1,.,CASSPNPSQTQYF
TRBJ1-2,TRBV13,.,CASSLVADDGYTF
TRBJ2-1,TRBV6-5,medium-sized,CASSLTSGGVDEQFF
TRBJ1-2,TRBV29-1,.,CSVEGSQGIGDGYTF
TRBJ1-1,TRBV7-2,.,CASSLGQGIPTEAFF
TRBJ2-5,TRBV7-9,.,CASQEAIIKETQYF
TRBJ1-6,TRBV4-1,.,CASSQIDTVDSPLHF
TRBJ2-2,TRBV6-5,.,CASTYSGGSGELFF
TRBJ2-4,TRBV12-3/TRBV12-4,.,CASSMDRNIQYF
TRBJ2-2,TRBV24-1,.,CATSASGANTGELFF
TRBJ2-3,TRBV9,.,CASSRGFTDTQYF
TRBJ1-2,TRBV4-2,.,CASSHPGGPLAF
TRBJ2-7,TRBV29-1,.,CSVEGRNEQYF
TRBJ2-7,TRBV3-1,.,CASSHSSYEQYF
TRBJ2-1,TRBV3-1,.,CASSQDLQGRDNEQFF
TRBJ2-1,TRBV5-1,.,CASSLASGGGSYNEQFF
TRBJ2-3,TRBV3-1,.,CASSSQWGGARADTQYF
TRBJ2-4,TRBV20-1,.,CSARKQQGFEAKNIQYF
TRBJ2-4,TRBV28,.,CASLRGYIQYF
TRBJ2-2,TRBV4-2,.,CASSQDNGGGTGELFF
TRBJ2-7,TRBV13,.,CASSLIRPMWFYEQYF
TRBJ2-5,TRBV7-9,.,CASSSQLARALKTQYF
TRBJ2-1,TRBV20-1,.,CSARDRGRMYEQFF
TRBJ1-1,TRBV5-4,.,CASSHRTNTEAFF
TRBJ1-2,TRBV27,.,CASSPNVGDSAKDGYTF
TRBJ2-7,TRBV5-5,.,CASSWFYEQYF
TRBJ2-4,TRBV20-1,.,CSAREGQGFLGIQYF
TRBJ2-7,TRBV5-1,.,CASSLTGLAGDEQYF
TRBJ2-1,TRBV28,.,CASSREMSSYNEQFF